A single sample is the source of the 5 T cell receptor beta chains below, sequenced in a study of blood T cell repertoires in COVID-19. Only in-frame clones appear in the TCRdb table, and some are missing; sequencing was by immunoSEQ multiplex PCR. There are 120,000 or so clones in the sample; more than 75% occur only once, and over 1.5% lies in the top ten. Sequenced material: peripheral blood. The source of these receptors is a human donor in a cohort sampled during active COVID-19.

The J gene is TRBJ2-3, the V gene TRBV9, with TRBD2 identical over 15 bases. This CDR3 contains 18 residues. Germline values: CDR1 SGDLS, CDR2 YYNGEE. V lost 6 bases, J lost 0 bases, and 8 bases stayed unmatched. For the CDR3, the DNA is TGTGCCAGCACCGGACTAGCGGGGGGGATTTTTAGCACAGATACGCAGTATTTT. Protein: CASTGLAGGIFSTDTQYF.

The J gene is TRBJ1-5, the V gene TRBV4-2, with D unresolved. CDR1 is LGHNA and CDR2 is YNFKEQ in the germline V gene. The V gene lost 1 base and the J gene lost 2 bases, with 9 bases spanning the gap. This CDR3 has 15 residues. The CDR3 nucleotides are TGTGCCAGCAGCCAAGGGAGGAGTGGCAATCAGCCCCAGCATTTT. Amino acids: CASSQGRSGNQPQHF.

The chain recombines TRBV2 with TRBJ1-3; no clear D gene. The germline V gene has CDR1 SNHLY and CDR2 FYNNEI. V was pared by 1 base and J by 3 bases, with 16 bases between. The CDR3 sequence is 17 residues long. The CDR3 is CASSEGQGLRGGNTIYF. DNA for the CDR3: TGTGCCAGCAGTGAAGGACAAGGACTCAGAGGTGGAAACACCATATATTTT.

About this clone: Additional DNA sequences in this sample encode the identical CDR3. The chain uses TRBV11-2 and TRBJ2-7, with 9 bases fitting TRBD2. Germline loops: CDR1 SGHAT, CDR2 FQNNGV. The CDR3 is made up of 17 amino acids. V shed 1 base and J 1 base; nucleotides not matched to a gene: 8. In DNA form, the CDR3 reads TGTGCCAGCAGCTTAGTTGTAGCGGGGGCCTTATCCTACGAGCAGTACTTC. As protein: CASSLVVAGALSYEQYF. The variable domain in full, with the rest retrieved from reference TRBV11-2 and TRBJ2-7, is EAGVAQSPRYKIIEKRQSVAFWCNPISGHATLYWYQQILGQGPKLLIQFQNNGVVDDSQLPKDRFSAERLKGVDSTLKIQPAKLEDSAVYLCASSLVVAGALSYEQYFGPGTRLTVT.

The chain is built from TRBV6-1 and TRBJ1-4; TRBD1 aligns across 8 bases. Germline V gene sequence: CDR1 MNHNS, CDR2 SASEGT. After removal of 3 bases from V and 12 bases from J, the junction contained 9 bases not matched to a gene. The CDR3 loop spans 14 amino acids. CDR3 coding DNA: TGTGCCAGCAGTGACCAGGGGGCGATGCTTGAACTGTTTTTT. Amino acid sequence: CASSDQGAMLELFF.